The 16 T cell receptor beta chains reported below all come from one sample, sequenced in a study of blood T cells in healthy people across ages (dated by TCRdb to the mid-2010s). Libraries came from 5' RACE. The instrument given in TCRdb is Illumina HiSeq 2500. A second PCR of about 6 to 12 cycles was performed with a sample-barcoded 5' primer and a J-beta primer mix. The raw public data were reprocessed by TCRdb itself: fastp quality trimming at Q25, MiXCR clonotype calling, in-frame beta chains only. Each entry is one CDR3 protein sequence, shown with its most common DNA and genes. For this sample there are 710,000 or so distinct CDR3 sequences; 20% to 25% appear just once. The top ten hold under 25% of the sample. Sample: blood. These receptors were taken from a man aged 70-80 years in good health.

This clonotype has ten or more counts. The J gene is TRBJ2-1, the V gene TRBV29-1; the D gene is possibly TRBD2 (7 bases). Per germline, CDR1 SQVTM and CDR2 ANQGSEA. The CDR3 has 13 amino acids. V lost 3 bases and J lost 5, with 11 bases in between. The CDR3 DNA reads TGCAGCGTTGAGAGGGGGGGAAACAATGAGCAGTTCTTC. Translated: CSVERGGNNEQFF.

CDR3 coding DNA: TGCAGCGCCGGCGGACTAGCGTCATACAATGAGCAGTTCTTC. This encodes CSAGGLASYNEQFF. The rearrangement joins TRBV20-1 to TRBJ2-1, with 9 bases that match TRBD2. The CDR3 length is 14 residues. The germline gives CDR1 DFQATT, CDR2 SNEGSKA (reference sequence).

This clonotype was observed a handful of times. The genes are TRBV6-5 and TRBJ2-7; a weak D match, TRBD2 (6 bases). The CDR3 runs 14 residues. Per the germline V gene, CDR1 is MNHEY and CDR2 is SVGAGI. V was clipped by 6 bases and J by 0 bases, with 12 bases between them. CDR3 DNA: TGTGCCAGCAGCCGTTCGGGGGACTCCTACGAGCAGTACTTC. It yields the protein CASSRSGDSYEQYF.

This clonotype was observed at least ten times. The chain has TRBV5-1 and TRBJ1-2, with TRBD1 matching 9 bases. The junction had 4 bases not matched to a gene; V was cut back by 0 bases and J by 4 bases. This CDR3 region has 15 residues. CDR1 is SGHRS and CDR2 is YFSETQ in the germline V gene. The CDR3 sequence: CASSLDPGQGYGYTF. CDR3 nucleotide sequence: TGCGCCAGCAGCTTGGATCCGGGACAGGGCTATGGCTACACCTTC.

This clonotype was recorded a few times. The chain recombines TRBV29-1 with TRBJ2-5; D may correspond to TRBD1 or TRBD2 (6 bases each). This CDR3 is 15 amino acids long. In germline, CDR1 is SQVTM, CDR2 ANQGSEA. Trimming took off 3 bases at V and 5 bases at J, with 19 bases between the two ends. CDR3 sequence (DNA): TGCAGCGTTGAGGGGGATGGGGGGCCTCGGGAGACCCAGTACTTC. Amino acid sequence: CSVEGDGGPRETQYF.

The table lists this clonotype with a few counts. This sequence joins TRBV7-2 and TRBJ1-2, with D perhaps TRBD1 (6 bases). The V end was cut by 2 bases, the J end by 8 bases, with 12 bases between. This CDR3 region has 13 residues. Germline V gene sequence: CDR1 SGHTA, CDR2 FQGNSA. The CDR3 sequence: CASSLNPRGGYTF. The CDR3 DNA reads as TGTGCCAGCAGCTTAAACCCCAGGGGCGGCTACACCTTC. Full variable domain (remainder filled in from reference TRBV7-2 and TRBJ1-2): GAGVSQSPSNKVTEKGKDVELRCDPISGHTALYWYRQSLGQGLEFLIYFQGNSAPDKSGLPSDRFSAERTGGSVSTLTIQRTQQEDSAVYLCASSLNPRGGYTFGSGTRLTVV.

This clonotype was seen a few times. A read error may account for a junction end that differs from germline. The rearrangement uses TRBV5-1 and TRBJ2-2, with D possibly TRBD2 on 5 matching bases. Germline CDR1 is SGHRS and CDR2 is YFSETQ. The CDR3 has 15 amino acids. The CDR3 sequence is CASSLVELNTGELSF. DNA for the CDR3: TGCGCCAGCAGCTTGGTGGAGTTGAACACCGGGGAGCTGTCTTTT.

This clonotype was recorded a few times. The V call is TRBV20-1, the J call TRBJ1-1; D is unresolved. The V gene lost 5 bases and the J gene lost 0 bases, with 19 bases spanning the gap. The CDR3 has 16 amino acids. CDR1 DFQATT and CDR2 SNEGSKA come from the germline V gene (reference sequence). The CDR3 protein is CSASRPEDPMNTEAFF. The CDR3, as DNA: TGCAGTGCTTCCCGGCCGGAGGACCCGATGAACACTGAAGCTTTCTTT.

This clonotype appeared a few times. V usage is TRBV24-1 and J usage is TRBJ2-1; the D gene is possibly TRBD1 (6 bases). The J call may be faulty, since TRBJ2-7 better matches the DNA end. Germline CDR1 reads KGHDR; CDR2 reads SFDVKD. This CDR3 contains 14 residues. The CDR3 region is CATSAAGDVYEQYF. In DNA form, the CDR3 reads TGTGCCACCAGTGCGGCAGGGGATGTTTACGAGCAGTACTTC.

The V gene is TRBV7-2, the J gene TRBJ2-1, with 7 bases matching TRBD2. CDR1 is SGHTA, CDR2 FQGNSA, per germline. The CDR3 has 17 amino acids. Trimming removed 0 bases from V and 1 base from J; junction bases left unmatched: 6. CDR3 protein: CASSLAQTSLSYNEQFF. As DNA, the CDR3 is TGTGCCAGCAGCTTAGCGCAGACTAGCTTGTCCTACAATGAGCAGTTCTTC. The full variable domain, its missing parts supplied by reference TRBV7-2 and TRBJ2-1, is GAGVSQSPSNKVTEKGKDVELRCDPISGHTALYWYRQSLGQGLEFLIYFQGNSAPDKSGLPSDRFSAERTGGSVSTLTIQRTQQEDSAVYLCASSLAQTSLSYNEQFFGPGTRLTVL.

A remark on this clonotype: A read error is possible here, since a much larger clone lies one base away. V usage is TRBV7-9 and J usage is TRBJ1-4; D unresolved. The CDR3 runs to 14 residues. CDR1 is SEHNR and CDR2 is FQNEAQ in the germline V gene (reference sequence). The CDR3 DNA reads TGTGCCAGCAGCTCCGGACGGGAGGTTGAAAAACTGCTTTTT. Protein sequence: CASSSGREVEKLLF.

This chain joins TRBV7-9 and TRBJ1-3; possible D gene TRBD1, 6 bases. The V gene lost 5 bases and the J gene lost 4 bases, with 12 bases spanning the gap. The length of the CDR3 is 14 residues. The germline V gene has CDR1 SEHNR and CDR2 FQNEAQ (reference sequence). The CDR3: CASSQDSYGNTIYF. The CDR3 DNA reads TGTGCCAGCAGCCAGGACAGTTACGGAAACACCATATATTTT. The variable domain in full, with the rest retrieved from reference TRBV7-9 and TRBJ1-3, is DTGVSQNPRHKITKRGQNVTFRCDPISEHNRLYWYRQTLGQGPEFLTYFQNEAQLEKSRLLSDRFSAERPKGSFSTLEIQRTEQGDSAMYLCASSQDSYGNTIYFGEGSWLTVV.

This clonotype was seen ten or more times. The chain recombines TRBV29-1 with TRBJ2-2, with no clear D. The CDR3 extends over 10 amino acids. Trimming stripped 6 bases from V and 4 bases from J, with 3 bases between. The germline V gene has CDR1 SQVTM and CDR2 ANQGSEA. DNA of the CDR3: TGCAGCGTCGGCACCGGGGAGCTGTTTTTT. This translates into CSVGTGELFF.

A few counts support this clonotype. The chain links TRBV29-1 to TRBJ1-1; D is ambiguous. V lost 2 bases, J lost 6 bases, and 16 bases lay in between. Germline assignment: CDR1 SQVTM and CDR2 ANQGSEA. This CDR3 comprises 14 residues. The DNA for the CDR3 is TGCAGCGTTGAATCTCCCCGGCCATTGGCTGAAGCTTTCTTT. Translation: CSVESPRPLAEAFF.

This chain uses TRBV6-5 with TRBJ2-5; 7 bases fit TRBD1. The germline V gene encodes CDR1 MNHEY and CDR2 SVGAGI. This CDR3 has 15 residues. After removal of 6 bases from V and 2 bases from J, the junction contained 9 bases not matched to a gene. The CDR3 region is CASRKPGQRQETQYF. The CDR3 DNA reads TGTGCCAGCAGGAAACCGGGACAGAGACAAGAGACCCAGTACTTC.

This chain uses TRBV10-3 with TRBJ1-5, with a tentative D call TRBD1 (5 bases). Trimming took 4 bases from V and 5 from J, leaving 15 bases between them. CDR1 is ENHRY and CDR2 is SYGVKD in the germline V gene. The CDR3 totals 15 residues. CDR3 sequence reads: CAISAQGEWDQPQHF. In DNA, the CDR3 is TGTGCCATCAGTGCCCAGGGAGAATGGGATCAGCCCCAGCATTTT.